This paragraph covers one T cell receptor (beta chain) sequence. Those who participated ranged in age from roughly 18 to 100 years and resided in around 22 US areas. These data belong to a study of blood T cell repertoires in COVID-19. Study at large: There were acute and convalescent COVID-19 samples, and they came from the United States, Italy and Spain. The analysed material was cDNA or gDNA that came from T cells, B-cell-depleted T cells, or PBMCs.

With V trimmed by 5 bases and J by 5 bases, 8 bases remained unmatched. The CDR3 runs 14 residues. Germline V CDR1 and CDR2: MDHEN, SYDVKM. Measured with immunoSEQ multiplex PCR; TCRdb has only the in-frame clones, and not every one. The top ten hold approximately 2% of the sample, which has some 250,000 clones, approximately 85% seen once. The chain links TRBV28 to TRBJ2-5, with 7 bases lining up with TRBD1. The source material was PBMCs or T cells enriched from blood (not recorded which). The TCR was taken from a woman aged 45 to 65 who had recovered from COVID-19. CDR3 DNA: TGTGCCAGCAGTCCCCCACAGGGGTGGGAGACCCAGTACTTC. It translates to CASSPPQGWETQYF.